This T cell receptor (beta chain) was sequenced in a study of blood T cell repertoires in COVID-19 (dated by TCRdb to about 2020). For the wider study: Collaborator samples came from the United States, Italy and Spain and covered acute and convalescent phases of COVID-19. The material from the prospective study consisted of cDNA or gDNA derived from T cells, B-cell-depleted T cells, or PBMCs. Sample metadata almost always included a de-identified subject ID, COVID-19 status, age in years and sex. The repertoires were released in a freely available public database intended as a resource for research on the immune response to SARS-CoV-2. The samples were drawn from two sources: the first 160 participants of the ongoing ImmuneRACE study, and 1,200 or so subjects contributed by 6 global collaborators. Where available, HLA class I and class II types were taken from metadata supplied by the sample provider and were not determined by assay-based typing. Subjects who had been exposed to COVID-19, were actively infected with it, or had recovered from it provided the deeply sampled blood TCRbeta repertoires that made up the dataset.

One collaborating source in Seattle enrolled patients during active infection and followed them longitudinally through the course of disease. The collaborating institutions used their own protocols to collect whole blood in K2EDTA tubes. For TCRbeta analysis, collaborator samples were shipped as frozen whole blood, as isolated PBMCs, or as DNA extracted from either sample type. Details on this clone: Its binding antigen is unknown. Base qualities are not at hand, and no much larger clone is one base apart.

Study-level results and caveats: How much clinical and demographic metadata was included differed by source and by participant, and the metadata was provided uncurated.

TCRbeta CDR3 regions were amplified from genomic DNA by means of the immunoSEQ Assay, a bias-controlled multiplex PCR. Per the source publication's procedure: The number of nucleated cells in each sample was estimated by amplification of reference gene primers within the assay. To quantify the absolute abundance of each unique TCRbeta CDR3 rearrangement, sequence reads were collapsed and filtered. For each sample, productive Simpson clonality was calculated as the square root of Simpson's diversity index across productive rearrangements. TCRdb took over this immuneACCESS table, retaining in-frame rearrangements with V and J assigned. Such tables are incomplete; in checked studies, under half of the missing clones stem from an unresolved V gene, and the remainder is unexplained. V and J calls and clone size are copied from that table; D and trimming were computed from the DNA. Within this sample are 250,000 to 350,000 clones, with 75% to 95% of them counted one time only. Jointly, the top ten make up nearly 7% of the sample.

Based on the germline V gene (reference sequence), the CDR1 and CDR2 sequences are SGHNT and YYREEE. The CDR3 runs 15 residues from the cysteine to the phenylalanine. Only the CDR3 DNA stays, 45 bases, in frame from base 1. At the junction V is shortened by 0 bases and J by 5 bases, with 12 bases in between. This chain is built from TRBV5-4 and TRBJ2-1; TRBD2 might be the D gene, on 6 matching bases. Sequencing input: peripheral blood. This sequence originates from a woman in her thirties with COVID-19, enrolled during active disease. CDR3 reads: CASSLVAGSDNEQFF. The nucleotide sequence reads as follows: TGTGCCAGCAGCTTGGTGGCGGGGTCAGACAATGAGCAGTTCTTC.